A single sample gave rise to the 19 T cell receptor beta chains below, sequenced in a study. From the 5' RACE reads, TCRdb called clonotypes with MiXCR, one entry per CDR3 protein. The sample yields over 50,000 distinct CDR3 sequences, approximately 31% seen once. The sample consisted of tumor-infiltrating naive CD4+ T cells sorted from the breast tumor. Documented subset: naive CD4+ T cells, CD4+CD45RA+CD25-. These receptors originate from a female donor with breast cancer.

In regard to this clonotype: Sequence at one end of the junction differs from germline and may be a read error. V is TRBV5-1 and J is TRBJ2-7; D ambiguous. CDR1 is SGHRS, CDR2 YFSETQ, per germline. The CDR3 has 13 residues. The DNA for the CDR3 is TGCGCCAGCAGCTTGGCCGGCCGCTACAAGCAGTACTTC. It codes for CASSLAGRYKQYF.

This sequence joins TRBV7-3 and TRBJ2-7; D unclear. V was clipped by 0 bases and J by 12 bases, with 18 bases between them. The CDR3 loop spans 14 amino acids. The germline V gene has CDR1 SGHTA and CDR2 FQGTGA. The CDR3 DNA is TGTGCCAGCAGCTTAACCGAAAGACGGCAAGGTCGGTACTTC. Translated: CASSLTERRQGRYF.

The V and J genes are TRBV7-2 and TRBJ2-3; 13 nucleotides line up with TRBD2. The CDR3 extends over 16 amino acids. Germline V CDR1 and CDR2: SGHTA, FQGNSA. Trimming at V came to 5 bases and at J to 3 bases, leaving 5 bases not matched to a gene. CDR3 amino acids: CASSPLAGGPTDTQYF. For the CDR3, the DNA is TGTGCCAGCAGCCCACTAGCGGGAGGGCCGACAGATACGCAGTATTTT.

The rearrangement links TRBV6-1 to TRBJ2-3; tentatively, D is TRBD1 (6 bases). Trimming shortened V by 7 bases and J by 2 bases, and 13 bases separated the two germline ends. There are 14 residues in the CDR3. Germline values: CDR1 MNHNS, CDR2 SASEGT. In DNA form, the CDR3 reads TGTGCCAGCACCGGAACAGGGCTCACAGATACGCAGTATTTT. It yields the protein CASTGTGLTDTQYF.

The chain is built from TRBV4-1 and TRBJ2-1, with 12 bases aligning to TRBD1. V shed 4 bases and J 11 bases; nucleotides not matched to a gene: 9. The CDR3 has 15 amino acids. Germline lookup yields CDR1 MGHRA and CDR2 YSYEKL. The CDR3 reads CASSPGQGASNKQFF. In DNA form, the CDR3 reads TGCGCCAGCAGCCCGGGACAGGGGGCTTCGAATAAGCAGTTCTTC.

Details on this clonotype: A much larger clone lies a single base off, so this may be a read error. Lacking the conserved final phenylalanine or tryptophan, this CDR3 likely reflects a read error. The chain employs TRBV7-8 and TRBJ2-1; D call uncertain. The CDR3 runs to 14 residues. V was trimmed by 6 bases and J by 5 bases, leaving 14 bases between them. Looked up from germline, CDR1 is SGHVS and CDR2 is FQNEAQ. CDR3: CASSSVTSDNEQFL. CDR3 in DNA: TGTGCCAGCAGTTCCGTGACTTCTGACAATGAGCAGTTCCTC.

At least ten counts were recorded for this clonotype. This chain links TRBV5-1 with TRBJ1-6, with a tentative D call TRBD1 (6 bases). This CDR3 is 17 amino acids long. V was trimmed by 4 bases and J by 4 bases, leaving 18 bases between them. Germline V gene sequence: CDR1 SGHRS, CDR2 YFSETQ. The CDR3 DNA reads TGCGCCAGCAGCCTGGATCCGGGACAAATTTATAATTCACCCCTCCACTTT. This gives the protein CASSLDPGQIYNSPLHF.

This clonotype was seen many times. Mismatch with germline at one junction end may stem from a read error. This chain joins TRBV7-7 and TRBJ2-5, with D possibly TRBD2 on 5 matching bases. The germline V gene encodes CDR1 SSHAT and CDR2 FNYEAQ (reference sequence). The CDR3 spans 13 residues. The CDR3 DNA sequence: TGTGCTAGCAGCTTAGCGTTCGGCGAGACCCAGTACTTC. This sequence encodes CASSLAFGETQYF.

This clonotype turned up a few times. The chain couples TRBV29-1 to TRBJ2-5; D unclear. Between the trimmed V and J ends, which lost 4 bases and 5 bases, there was a span of 5 bases. CDR1 is SQVTM, CDR2 ANQGSEA, per germline. The CDR3 has 10 residues. CDR3 DNA: TGCAGCGTTGGTCCGGAGACCCAGTACTTC. This codes for CSVGPETQYF. The full variable domain, its missing parts supplied by reference TRBV29-1 and TRBJ2-5, is SAVISQKPSRDICQRGTSLTIQCQVDSQVTMMFWYRQQPGQSLTLIATANQGSEATYESGFVIDKFPISRPNLTFSTLTVSNMSPEDSSIYLCSVGPETQYFGPGTRLLVL.

This clonotype has at least ten counts. This chain joins TRBV5-6 and TRBJ2-7; 7 nucleotides agree with TRBD2. There are 14 residues in the CDR3. The germline gives CDR1 SGHDT, CDR2 YYEEEE. The J segment lost 2 bases and the V segment lost 4 bases, leaving 6 bases of the junction unmatched. The CDR3 loop is CASSRRSGTYEQYF. Here the CDR3 DNA reads TGTGCCAGCAGCAGGCGGAGCGGGACCTACGAGCAGTACTTC.

V and J are TRBV5-1 and TRBJ1-2; the D is unclear. CDR1 is SGHRS, CDR2 YFSETQ, per germline. V dropped 0 bases and J dropped 6 bases, with 12 bases sitting between them. The CDR3 has 14 residues. CDR3 sequence (DNA): TGCGCCAGCAGCTTGGGCGACATTTTTAATGGCTACACCTTC. This codes for CASSLGDIFNGYTF.

There are many counts of this clonotype. The chain's CDR3 is CASSLLMGNEQFF. In DNA, the CDR3 is TGTGCCAGCAGCTTGTTGATGGGCAATGAGCAGTTCTTC. The rearrangement uses TRBV7-2 and TRBJ2-1; D is undetermined. Germline CDR1 reads SGHTA; CDR2 reads FQGNSA. The germline V and J ends were trimmed by 3 bases and 6 bases, with 9 bases remaining between them. This CDR3 contains 13 residues.

Only a few counts were recorded for this clonotype. The V and J genes are TRBV7-2 and TRBJ2-7; 12 nucleotides align to TRBD2. Trimming took 4 bases from V and 5 from J; bases not matched to a gene: 3. CDR3 length: 14 amino acids. Germline loops: CDR1 SGHTA, CDR2 FQGNSA. CDR3 bases: TGTGCCAGCAGCTCTAGCGGGAGGGCGGACGAGCAGTACTTC. It yields the protein CASSSSGRADEQYF.

This clonotype was found a few times. The V gene is TRBV18, the J gene TRBJ2-3; 7 bases agree with TRBD1. Looked up from germline, CDR1 is KGHSH and CDR2 is LQKENI. This CDR3 has 17 residues. V lost 2 bases, J lost 2 bases, and 10 bases stayed unmatched. CDR3 residues: CASSPALWTGPTDTQYF. CDR3 DNA: TGTGCCAGCTCACCAGCGCTGTGGACAGGACCCACAGATACGCAGTATTTT. The variable domain in full, completed from reference TRBV18 and TRBJ2-3, reads NAGVMQNPRHLVRRRGQEARLRCSPMKGHSHVYWYRQLPEEGLKFMVYLQKENIIDESGMPKERFSAEFPKEGPSILRIQQVVRGDSAAYFCASSPALWTGPTDTQYFGPGTRLTVL.

In this sample, this clonotype turned up a few times. V and J are TRBV6-5 and TRBJ2-7, with 10 bases aligning to TRBD1. The trim removed 6 bases at V and 5 bases at J, leaving 7 bases unmatched. The germline V gene has CDR1 MNHEY and CDR2 SVGAGI. This CDR3 comprises 14 residues. CDR3: CASSLGTGVNEQYF. The DNA for the CDR3 is TGTGCCAGCAGCCTCGGGACAGGGGTGAACGAGCAGTACTTC.

The CDR3 region is CASSHGPEQYF. CDR3 in DNA: TGTGCCAGCAGCCACGGACCCGAGCAGTACTTC. The chain carries TRBV11-2 and TRBJ2-7; D is ambiguous. The CDR3 has 11 residues. CDR1 is SGHAT, CDR2 FQNNGV, per germline. V was trimmed by 5 bases and J by 6 bases, leaving 8 bases between them.

V usage is TRBV4-1 and J usage is TRBJ2-7, with a weak D call TRBD1 (5 bases). CDR1 and CDR2 (germline): MGHRA, YSYEKL. CDR3 size: 15 residues. Trimming left V 2 bases short and J 2 bases short, with 13 bases between. For the CDR3, the DNA is TGCGCCAGCAGCCAATTCCAGGGCCCACCCTACGAGCAGTACTTC. Translating gives CASSQFQGPPYEQYF.

This clonotype showed up many times. The rearrangement links TRBV6-1 to TRBJ2-7; TRBD2 might be the D (6 bases). CDR1 is MNHNS, CDR2 SASEGT, per germline. CDR3 length equals 11 residues. Trimming pared 6 bases from V and 7 bases from J, leaving 10 bases between. This chain's CDR3 is CASSRGGEQYF. CDR3 nucleotides: TGTGCCAGCAGCCGCGGAGGGGAGCAGTACTTC.

A few counts support this clonotype. This rearrangement joins TRBV9 to TRBJ1-3, with TRBD1 matching over 9 bases. CDR1 SGDLS and CDR2 YYNGEE come from the germline V gene. The length of the CDR3 is 14 residues. With 3 bases clipped from V and 4 bases from J, the junction kept 2 bases outside the gene matches. The CDR3 reads CASSGTGGGNTIYF. CDR3 DNA: TGTGCCAGCAGCGGAACAGGGGGCGGAAACACCATATATTTT.